This TCR beta chain was profiled in a study of radiation and T cells in renal cell carcinoma. Whole-study findings and limits: Pretreatment tumor biopsies were lacking, so baseline clonotypes are unknown.

Trimming left V 1 base short and J 4 bases short, with 14 bases between. The germline gives CDR1 SEHNR, CDR2 FQNEAQ (reference sequence). This CDR3 has 17 residues. With respect to this clone: Its antigen remains unidentified.

Time point: blood 2 weeks post-SBRT. The treatment: 15 Gy SBRT to primary tumor, nephrectomy 4 weeks later. Radiation-treated patients gave blood at baseline, week 2 and week 4. Sequencing used immunoSEQ multiplex PCR; TCRdb keeps in-frame clones, though not all of them. Altogether roughly 130,000 clones are present, roughly 77% being singletons, with the ten largest covering 1.5% to 2%. The J gene is TRBJ1-6, the V gene TRBV7-9; TRBD1 is a possible D gene (6 bases). The starting material was blood, obtained from a patient whose treatment included radiotherapy and nephrectomy. The sequence derives from a woman aged 60 to 75 with renal cell carcinoma. The CDR3 DNA follows: TGTGCCAGCAGCTTAGTGGCAGGGGTTGGGTATAATTCACCCCTCCACTTT. Protein: CASSLVAGVGYNSPLHF.